A single sample is the source of the 9 T cell receptor beta chains below, sequenced in a study of T-cell reconstitution after alpha-beta-depleted transplantation in children. Unique molecular identifiers tagged the TCRbeta library. TCRdb re-called the PCR reads through MiXCR, storing one row per CDR3 protein. This sample carries 450,000 to 500,000 distinct CDR3 sequences, about 12% of them seen once, and the ten largest clones take roughly 5.4%. Specimen: PBMCs from the stem cell graft donor, collected from the stem cell graft. These receptors originate from a human donor who donated a stem cell graft to a child with combined immunodeficiency.

This clonotype was detected a few times. CDR3 in DNA: TGTGCCAGCAGCCTCATTTTCACCGGGGAGCTGTTTTTT. Protein: CASSLIFTGELFF. V usage is TRBV11-2 and J usage is TRBJ2-2; D is uncertain. The CDR3 runs to 13 residues. V lost 5 bases and J lost 4, with 8 bases in between. Germline V gives CDR1 SGHAT, CDR2 FQNNGV.

The genes are TRBV10-3 and TRBJ2-5, with 8 bases matching TRBD2. The CDR3 loop spans 14 amino acids. Unmatched junction bases numbered 7, after V lost 6 bases and J lost 4 bases. Germline V gene sequence: CDR1 ENHRY, CDR2 SYGVKD. Here the CDR3 DNA reads TGTGCCATCAGCGTCGCGGGGGGAGTAGAGACCCAGTACTTC. The encoded protein is CAISVAGGVETQYF.

This clonotype has at least ten counts. The chain is built from TRBV4-3 and TRBJ2-1, with TRBD2 as a possible D gene (5 bases). Germline V gene lookup returns CDR1 LGHNA and CDR2 YSLEER. Trimming took 0 bases from V and 6 from J, leaving 21 bases between them. The length of the CDR3 is 18 residues. The CDR3 nucleotides are TGCGCCAGCAGCCAAGAATATAGAGGGAGCGGATGGGGCAATGAGCAGTTCTTC. Translated, it gives CASSQEYRGSGWGNEQFF.

This clonotype was observed a handful of times. The V call is TRBV9, the J call TRBJ2-7; unclear D gene. V lost 0 bases, J lost 1 base, and 11 bases lay in between. The V gene's germline CDR1 is SGDLS and CDR2 YYNGEE. The CDR3 contains 15 residues. In DNA form, the CDR3 reads TGTGCCAGCAGCGTAGGACACCGTGCTTCCTACGAGCAGTACTTC. It specifies CASSVGHRASYEQYF.

The count of this clonotype is one. The V call is TRBV30, the J call TRBJ2-1; D is perhaps TRBD1 (6 bases). This CDR3 spans 13 amino acids. The ends were cut back, 2 bases at V and 4 bases at J, with 9 bases in the middle. Germline V gene sequence: CDR1 GTSNPN, CDR2 SVGIG (reference sequence). The CDR3 loop reads CAWSQGLYNEQFF. The CDR3 DNA reads TGTGCCTGGAGTCAGGGGTTATACAATGAGCAGTTCTTC.

This clonotype has ten or more counts. The V call is TRBV28, the J call TRBJ2-7; 8 positions agree with TRBD1. CDR1 and CDR2 from the germline V gene are MDHEN and SYDVKM. CDR3 size: 14 residues. After removal of 4 bases from V and 3 bases from J, the junction contained 5 bases not matched to a gene. CDR3 DNA: TGTGCCAGCAGTTCGGACAGGGAGCGCTACGAGCAGTACTTC. As protein: CASSSDRERYEQYF.

This clonotype has only a few counts. The chain employs TRBV5-1 and TRBJ2-1; tentative D call: TRBD2 (6 bases). V gave up 4 bases and J gave up 9 bases, with 17 bases separating them. Germline assignment: CDR1 SGHRS and CDR2 YFSETQ. The CDR3 consists of 14 residues. CDR3: CASSVSSGVGEQFF. The CDR3 region has the DNA TGCGCCAGCAGCGTGTCTTCGGGAGTCGGTGAGCAGTTCTTC. Variable domain in full (rest from reference TRBV5-1 and TRBJ2-1): KAGVTQTPRYLIKTRGQQVTLSCSPISGHRSVSWYQQTPGQGLQFLFEYFSETQRNKGNFPGRFSGRQFSNSRSEMNVSTLELGDSALYLCASSVSSGVGEQFFGPGTRLTVL.

V is TRBV12-3 or TRBV12-4 and J is TRBJ1-3; D is undetermined. The germline V and J ends were trimmed by 7 bases and 0 bases, with 10 bases remaining between them. The CDR3 is 14 amino acids. This CDR3 reads CASTASNSGNTIYF. In nucleotides, the CDR3 is TGTGCCAGCACTGCGTCCAACTCTGGAAACACCATATATTTT.

The chain recombines TRBV12-3 or TRBV12-4 with TRBJ1-2; 10 positions match TRBD1. V shed 6 bases and J 4 bases; nucleotides not matched to a gene: 11. The length of the CDR3 is 16 residues. The CDR3 protein is CASRKSTGGVIYGYTF. Written as DNA, the CDR3 is TGTGCCAGCAGGAAGTCGACAGGGGGCGTCATCTATGGCTACACCTTC.